These T cell receptor beta chains were read from a single sample in a study of long-term antiretroviral therapy in people with HIV. The method was immunoSEQ multiplex PCR; TCRdb's version includes in-frame clones alone and lacks a portion of them. Here the sample spans about 34,000 clones, 79% being singletons. Source: unsorted PBMCs, taken 1.9 years after starting antiretroviral therapy. These receptors came from a man between 18 and 29 years old with HIV. Both conserved end residues are part of each CDR3. D genes are given only for firm matches. The listing skips clone size in some rows; elsewhere it reads once, few, many or a size class.

TRBJ1-2 | NA | TRBV5-4 | NA | CASSLSGSIYGYTF | TGTGCCAGCAGCTTGTCGGGCAGTATTTATGGCTACACCTTC
TRBJ2-3 | NA | TRBV11-2 | NA | CASSLNRGSLGLVTQYF | TGTGCCAGCAGCTTAAACCGGGGTAGCCTGGGGCTGGTGACGCAGTATTTT
TRBJ2-2 | NA | TRBV7-9 | NA | CASSLTSNTGELFF | TGTGCCAGCAGCCTCACCTCGAACACCGGGGAGCTGTTTTTT
TRBJ1-6 | NA | TRBV13 | NA | CASSLALGGISLSPLHF | TGTGCCAGCAGCTTAGCTCTCGGGGGGATATCTCTTTCACCCCTCCACTTT
TRBJ1-3 | NA | TRBV19 | once | CASSMTLANTIYF | TGTGCCAGTAGTATGACTTTGGCAAACACCATATATTTT
TRBJ1-4 | TRBD1 | TRBV6-5 | NA | CASSQWTGRDEKLFF | TGTGCCAGCAGTCAGTGGACAGGGCGGGATGAAAAACTGTTTTTT
TRBJ2-1 | TRBD1 | TRBV5-8 | NA | CASSLGTGGSYNEQFF | TGTGCCAGCAGCTTGGGGACAGGAGGCTCCTACAATGAGCAGTTCTTC
TRBJ1-5 | NA | TRBV5-5 | NA | CASSPGLSNQPQHF | TGTGCCAGCAGCCCCGGACTGAGCAATCAGCCCCAGCATTTT
TRBJ1-3 | TRBD1 | TRBV18 | few | CASSRVDRDSGNTIYF | TGTGCCAGCTCCCGCGTGGACAGGGACTCTGGAAACACCATATATTTT
TRBJ2-1 | TRBD1 | TRBV11-2 | NA | CASSLGQGSYNEQFF | TGTGCCAGCAGCTTGGGACAGGGCTCCTACAATGAGCAGTTCTTC
TRBJ1-4 | TRBD1 | TRBV6-6 | NA | CASSPDRGREKLFF | TGTGCCAGCAGTCCGGACAGGGGGAGAGAAAAACTGTTTTTT
TRBJ2-3 | NA | TRBV2 | NA | CASSFTDTQYF | TGTGCCAGCAGTTTCACAGATACGCAGTATTTT
TRBJ2-3 | TRBD2 | TRBV5-6 | NA | CASSPTSGGSTDTQYF | TGTGCCAGCAGCCCGACTAGCGGGGGGTCCACAGATACGCAGTATTTT
TRBJ1-5 | NA | TRBV19 | NA | CASSIDRDQPQHF | TGTGCCAGTAGTATAGACAGGGATCAGCCCCAGCATTTT
TRBJ2-5 | NA | TRBV5-4 | NA | CASSSRGPTWTQYF | TGTGCCAGCAGTTCTCGGGGCCCGACCTGGACCCAGTACTTC
TRBJ1-5 | NA | TRBV10-3 | NA | CAIKGQGNQPQHF | TGTGCCATCAAGGGGCAGGGCAATCAGCCCCAGCATTTT
TRBJ1-4 | NA | TRBV28 | NA | CASSSPTGAWGEKLFF | TGTGCCAGCAGTTCCCCCACAGGAGCTTGGGGTGAAAAACTGTTTTTT
TRBJ1-3 | NA | TRBV2 | NA | CASSDYGVSGNTIYF | TGTGCCAGCAGTGATTACGGGGTATCTGGAAACACCATATATTTT
TRBJ2-1 | NA | TRBV29-1 | NA | CSVEAASSYNEQFF | TGCAGCGTTGAAGCAGCGAGCTCCTACAATGAGCAGTTCTTC
TRBJ1-5 | NA | TRBV19 | NA | CASTGSGYSNQPQHF | TGTGCCAGTACGGGGTCCGGCTATAGCAATCAGCCCCAGCATTTT